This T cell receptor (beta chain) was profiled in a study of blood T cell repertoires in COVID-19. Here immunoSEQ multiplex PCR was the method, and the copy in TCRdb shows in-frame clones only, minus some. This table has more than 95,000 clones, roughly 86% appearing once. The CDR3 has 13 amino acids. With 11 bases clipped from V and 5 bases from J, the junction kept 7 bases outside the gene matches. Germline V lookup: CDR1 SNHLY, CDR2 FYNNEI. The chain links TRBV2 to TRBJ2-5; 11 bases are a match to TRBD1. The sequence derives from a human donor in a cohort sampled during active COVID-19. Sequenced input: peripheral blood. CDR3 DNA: TGTGCCGTCCACCGGACAGGGGGCGAGACCCAGTACTTC. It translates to CAVHRTGGETQYF.